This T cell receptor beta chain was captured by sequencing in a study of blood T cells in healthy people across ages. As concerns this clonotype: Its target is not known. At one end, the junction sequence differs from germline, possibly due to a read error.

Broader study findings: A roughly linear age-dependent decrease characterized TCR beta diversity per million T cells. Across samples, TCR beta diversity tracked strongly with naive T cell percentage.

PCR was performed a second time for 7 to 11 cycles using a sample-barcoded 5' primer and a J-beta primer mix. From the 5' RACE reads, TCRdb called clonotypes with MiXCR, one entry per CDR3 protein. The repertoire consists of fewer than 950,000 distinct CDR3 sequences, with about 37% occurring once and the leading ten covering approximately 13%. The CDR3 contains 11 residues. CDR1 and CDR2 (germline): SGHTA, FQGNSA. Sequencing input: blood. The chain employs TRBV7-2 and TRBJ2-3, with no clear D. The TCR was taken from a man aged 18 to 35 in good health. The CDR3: CASSLKDTPYF. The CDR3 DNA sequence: TGTGCCAGCAGCTTAAAAGATACGCCGTATTTT.